This T cell receptor (beta chain) was sequenced for a study of blood T cell repertoires in COVID-19. Study details: The United States, Italy and Spain provided the acute and convalescent COVID-19 samples. The cDNA or gDNA used as material had been derived from T cells, B-cell-depleted T cells, or PBMCs.

After removal of 4 bases from V and 8 bases from J, the junction contained 7 bases not matched to a gene. This CDR3 spans 13 amino acids. Germline V gene data show CDR1 as ENHRY and CDR2 as SYGVKD. Under the authors' procedure: From reference gene primer amplification, estimates of nucleated cell counts were derived. Produced via immunoSEQ multiplex PCR; TCRdb's table is partial and in-frame only. Clonal size and the V and J genes are those of that table, whereas D and trimming came from the DNA. The table has under 130,000 clones, 70% to 90% seen once. The TCR comes from a human donor in a cohort sampled during active COVID-19. The sample was peripheral blood. This chain links TRBV10-3 with TRBJ1-2; the match to TRBD1 covers 7 bases. CDR3 in amino acids: CAISGSGQDGYTF. The CDR3 bases are TGTGCCATCAGTGGATCAGGACAGGACGGCTACACCTTC.